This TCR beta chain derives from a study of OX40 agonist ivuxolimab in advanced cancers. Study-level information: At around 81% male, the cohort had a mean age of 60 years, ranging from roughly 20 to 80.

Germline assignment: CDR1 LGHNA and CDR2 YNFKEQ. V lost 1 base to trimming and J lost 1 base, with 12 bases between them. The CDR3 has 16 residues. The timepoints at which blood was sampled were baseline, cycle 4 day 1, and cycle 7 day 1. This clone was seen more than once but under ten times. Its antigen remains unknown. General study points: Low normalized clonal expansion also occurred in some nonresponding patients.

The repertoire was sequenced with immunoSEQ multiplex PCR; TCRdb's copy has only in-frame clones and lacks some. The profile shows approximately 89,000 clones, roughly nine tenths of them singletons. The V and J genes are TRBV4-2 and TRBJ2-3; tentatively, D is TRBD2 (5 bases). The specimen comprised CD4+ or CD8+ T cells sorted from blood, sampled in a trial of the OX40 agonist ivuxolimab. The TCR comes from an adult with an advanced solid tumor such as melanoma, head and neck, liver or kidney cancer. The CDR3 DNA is TGTGCCAGCAGCCAAGGGTCGGGGAGCCGCACAGATACGCAGTATTTT. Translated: CASSQGSGSRTDTQYF.